This passage covers 10 T cell receptor beta chains from one sample sequenced in a study of blood T cell repertoires in COVID-19. Some clones are missing from TCRdb's copy, which holds only in-frame ones; the method was immunoSEQ multiplex PCR. The profile shows about 380,000 clones, more than 75% of them singletons. Input material: PBMCs or T cells enriched from blood (not recorded which). The receptors here all came from a woman aged 18-29 years who had recovered from COVID-19.

The chain is built from TRBV4-3 and TRBJ1-6; D uncertain. Germline V CDR1 and CDR2: LGHNA, YSLEER. The CDR3 has 16 amino acids. With 1 base removed from V and 5 bases from J, the gap between germline ends came to 12 bases. The CDR3 loop reads CASSQVSFGNNSPLHF. The CDR3 nucleotides read TGCGCCAGCAGCCAAGTGTCCTTTGGCAATAATTCACCCCTCCACTTT.

This clone was detected once. V is TRBV19 and J is TRBJ1-1; no clear D gene. Trimming cost V 5 bases and J 1 base, with 14 bases left between them. CDR1 LNHDA and CDR2 SQIVND come from the germline V gene (reference sequence). The CDR3 extends over 15 amino acids. The CDR3 loop is CASSLVWAPNTEAFF. The CDR3 DNA reads TGTGCCAGTAGTCTTGTATGGGCCCCGAACACTGAAGCTTTCTTT.

In nucleotides, the CDR3 is TGCAGCGCCGGTCCAGGGGATGACTACGAGCAGTACTTC. Protein: CSAGPGDDYEQYF. The chain is built from TRBV29-1 and TRBJ2-7, with D tentatively TRBD1 (6 bases). This CDR3 region has 13 residues. Between the trimmed V and J ends, which lost 7 bases and 3 bases, there was a span of 16 bases. Germline V gene sequence: CDR1 SQVTM, CDR2 ANQGSEA.

The rearrangement links TRBV7-3 to TRBJ2-1; possibly TRBD1 for D (6 bases). Germline lookup yields CDR1 SGHTA and CDR2 FQGTGA. The CDR3 runs 17 residues. The germline V and J ends were trimmed by 1 base and 2 bases, with 15 bases remaining between them. The CDR3 coding sequence is TGTGCCAGCAGCTTAATAGGGGGTGGGGGCCCCTACAATGAGCAGTTCTTC. Amino acid sequence: CASSLIGGGGPYNEQFF.

This clone was counted a few times. The rearrangement links TRBV18 to TRBJ1-4, with a weak D call TRBD1 (5 bases). CDR3 length: 16 residues. Germline V gene sequence: CDR1 KGHSH, CDR2 LQKENI. Trimming stripped 2 bases from V and 5 bases from J, with 15 bases between. The chain's CDR3 is CASSPMGRETNEKLFF. The CDR3 DNA reads as TGTGCCAGCTCACCAATGGGGCGAGAGACAAATGAAAAACTGTTTTTT.

The chain employs TRBV11-3 and TRBJ2-5; D is unresolved. V lost 2 bases and J lost 5, with 21 bases in between. Germline CDR1 reads SGHNT; CDR2 reads YENEEA. This CDR3 has 17 residues. The CDR3 is CASSLILWSRSEETQYF. In DNA, the CDR3 is TGTGCCAGCAGCTTAATTCTCTGGTCAAGGAGCGAGGAGACCCAGTACTTC.

The rearrangement joins TRBV4-1 to TRBJ2-3, with a weak D call TRBD1 (6 bases). The germline gives CDR1 MGHRA, CDR2 YSYEKL. Trimming cost V 4 bases and J 0 bases, with 14 bases left between them. This CDR3 is 16 amino acids long. The CDR3 DNA reads TGCGCCAGCAGCCGACGGGACACATCTAGCACAGATACGCAGTATTTT. Its translation is CASSRRDTSSTDTQYF.

The chain uses TRBV6-5 and TRBJ1-4; unclear D gene. Germline V CDR1 and CDR2: MNHEY, SVGAGI. Trimming removed 0 bases at V and 6 bases at J, with 8 bases between. The CDR3 has 14 amino acids. CDR3 DNA sequence: TGTGCCAGCAGTTACTCACAAGAACATGAAAAACTGTTTTTT. Its translation: CASSYSQEHEKLFF.

The chain recombines TRBV10-3 with TRBJ1-1; D is possibly TRBD1 (6 bases). Germline lookup yields CDR1 ENHRY and CDR2 SYGVKD. V lost 0 bases and J 2 bases, leaving 10 bases between the germline ends. The CDR3 extends over 15 amino acids. The CDR3, as DNA: TGTGCCATCAGTGAGTCGGGGACACCTAACACTGAAGCTTTCTTT. Encoded protein: CAISESGTPNTEAFF.

This sequence joins TRBV5-1 and TRBJ1-2, with 10 bases fitting TRBD1. CDR3 length: 14 residues. Per germline, CDR1 SGHRS and CDR2 YFSETQ. With 4 bases clipped from V and 8 bases from J, the junction kept 8 bases outside the gene matches. The CDR3 nucleotides read TGCGCCAGCAGCACTCGACAGGGGGCGCACGGCTACACCTTC. Translation gives CASSTRQGAHGYTF. Complete variable domain (other parts from reference TRBV5-1 and TRBJ1-2): KAGVTQTPRYLIKTRGQQVTLSCSPISGHRSVSWYQQTPGQGLQFLFEYFSETQRNKGNFPGRFSGRQFSNSRSEMNVSTLELGDSALYLCASSTRQGAHGYTFGSGTRLTVV.